A selection of T cell receptor beta chains follows, all from one sample in a study of T cell responses to AZD1222 COVID-19 vaccine. TCRdb's table, derived via immunoSEQ multiplex PCR, lists solely in-frame clones and lacks some. The sample shows tens of thousands of clones, roughly 88% of them seen only once. The specimen comprised peripheral blood, sampled on day 0 of AZD1222 vaccination. The source is an adult in good health. Both conserved end residues are part of each CDR3. A D gene is named only where the DNA matches it firmly. Clone size, where shown, is once, few, many, or a class for clones that have expanded.

clone size	D gene	J gene	V gene	CDR3 DNA	CDR3 protein
NA	TRBD2	TRBJ2-7	TRBV4-1	TGCGCCAGCAGCCAGCCGGGCGGGAGGGCCTTTGTCTTC	CASSQPGGRAFVF
NA	TRBD1	TRBJ2-2	TRBV10-3	TGTGCCATCAGTGTAACGGGGCAGGGGGCGGGAAGCACCGGGGAGCTGTTTTTT	CAISVTGQGAGSTGELFF
few	TRBD2	TRBJ2-7	TRBV6-5	TGTGCCAGCAGTTACGAGCGCGGGAGGGCCTACGAGCAGTACTTC	CASSYERGRAYEQYF
NA	NA	TRBJ1-4	TRBV5-6	TGTGCCAGCAGCTTGTCTGCCTTAAGGAGAAAACTGTTTTTT	CASSLSALRRKLFF
NA	TRBD2	TRBJ2-1	TRBV7-9	TGTGCCAGCAGCCCGGGACTAGCGCCCCGAGGGGGGTACAATGAGCAGTTCTTC	CASSPGLAPRGGYNEQFF
NA	TRBD2	TRBJ2-5	TRBV29-1	TGCAGCGTTCGCGACGGGACTAGCGGGACGGGGACCCAGTACTTC	CSVRDGTSGTGTQYF
NA	NA	TRBJ2-2	TRBV27	TGTGCCAGCGGATACGGGAGCACCGGGGAGCTGTTTTTT	CASGYGSTGELFF
NA	NA	TRBJ2-5	TRBV19	TGTGCCAGTAGTCCGTCCCTCGGGGAGACCCAGTACTTC	CASSPSLGETQYF
NA	NA	TRBJ2-1	TRBV9	TGTGCCAGCACCGGGGGAGACTACAATGAGCAGTTCTTC	CASTGGDYNEQFF
NA	TRBD1	TRBJ2-2	TRBV6-6	TGTGCCAGCACCTTACAGGGGGCCGGGGAGCTGTTTTTT	CASTLQGAGELFF